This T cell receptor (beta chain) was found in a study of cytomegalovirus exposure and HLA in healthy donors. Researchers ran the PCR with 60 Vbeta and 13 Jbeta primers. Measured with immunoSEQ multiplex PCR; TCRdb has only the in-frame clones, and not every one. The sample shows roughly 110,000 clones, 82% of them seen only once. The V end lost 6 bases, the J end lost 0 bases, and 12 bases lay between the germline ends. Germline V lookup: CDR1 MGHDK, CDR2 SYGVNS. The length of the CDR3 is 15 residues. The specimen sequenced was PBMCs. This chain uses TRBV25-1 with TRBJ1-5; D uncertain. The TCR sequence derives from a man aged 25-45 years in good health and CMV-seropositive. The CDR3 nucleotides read TGTGCCAGCAGCACCTCGAGCAATAGCAATCAGCCCCAGCATTTT. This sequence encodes CASSTSSNSNQPQHF.